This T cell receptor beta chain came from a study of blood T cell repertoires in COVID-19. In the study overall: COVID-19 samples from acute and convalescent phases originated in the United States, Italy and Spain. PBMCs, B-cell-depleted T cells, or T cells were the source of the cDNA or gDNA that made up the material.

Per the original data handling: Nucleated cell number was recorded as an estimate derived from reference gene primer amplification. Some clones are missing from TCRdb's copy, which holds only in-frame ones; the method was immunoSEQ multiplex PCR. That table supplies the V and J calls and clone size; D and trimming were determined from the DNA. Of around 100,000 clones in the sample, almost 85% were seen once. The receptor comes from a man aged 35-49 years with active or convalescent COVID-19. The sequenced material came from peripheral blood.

CDR3 sequence reads: CATSSGQSNQPQHF. DNA of the CDR3: TGTGCCACCAGCTCCGGACAGTCGAATCAGCCCCAGCATTTT. The chain uses TRBV24-1 and TRBJ1-5, with a weak D call TRBD1 (6 bases). Germline V gene sequence: CDR1 KGHDR, CDR2 SFDVKD. The CDR3 runs to 14 residues. V dropped 7 bases and J dropped 4 bases, with 13 bases sitting between them.